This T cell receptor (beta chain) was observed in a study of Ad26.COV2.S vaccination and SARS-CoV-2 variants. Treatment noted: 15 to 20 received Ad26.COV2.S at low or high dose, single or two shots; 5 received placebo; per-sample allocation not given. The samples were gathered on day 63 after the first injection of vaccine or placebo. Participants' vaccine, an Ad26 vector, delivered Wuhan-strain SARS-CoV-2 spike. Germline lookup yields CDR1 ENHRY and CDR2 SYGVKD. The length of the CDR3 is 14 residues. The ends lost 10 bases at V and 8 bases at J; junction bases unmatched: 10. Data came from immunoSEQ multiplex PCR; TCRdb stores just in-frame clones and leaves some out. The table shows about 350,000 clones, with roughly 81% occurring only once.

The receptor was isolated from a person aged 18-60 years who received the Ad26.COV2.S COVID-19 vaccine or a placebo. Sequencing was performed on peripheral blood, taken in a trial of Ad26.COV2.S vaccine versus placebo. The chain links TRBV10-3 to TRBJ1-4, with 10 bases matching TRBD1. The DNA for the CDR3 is TGTGCCACCAACCCCGGGACAGGGGACGAAAAACTGTTTTTT. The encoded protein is CATNPGTGDEKLFF.